Shown below are 18 T cell receptor beta chains from a single sample sequenced in a study of T cell repertoires in cytomegalovirus infection. These receptors have no known antigen. TCRdb reanalysed the reads using MiXCR and keeps one entry per CDR3 protein. Altogether 80,000 to 90,000 distinct CDR3 sequences are present, roughly half being singletons, with the ten largest covering over 85%. Sequenced material: CD8+ T cells from cultured PBMCs, taken from culture after CMV antigen stimulation. Receptors originate from a human donor in good health (CMV status not recorded). Some clones in this sample may be carry-over from other donors' samples.

This chain joins TRBV4-2 and TRBJ2-7; D uncertain. This CDR3 comprises 11 residues. Trimming stripped 2 bases from V and 5 bases from J, with 4 bases between. Germline-derived CDR1 and CDR2 are LGHNA and YNFKEQ. The CDR3 protein is CASSQTNEQYF. In nucleotides, the CDR3 is TGTGCCAGCAGCCAAACGAACGAGCAGTACTTC.

To note about this clonotype: The junction and the germline gene differ at one end; a read error may be behind it. V gene TRBV20-1 combines with J gene TRBJ2-5, with TRBD2 matching 10 bases. The CDR3 consists of 18 residues. Per the germline V gene, CDR1 is DFQATT and CDR2 is SNEGSKA (reference sequence). The CDR3 reads CNANTELAGSPGLETQYF. CDR3 coding DNA: TGCAATGCTAATACCGAACTAGCGGGATCCCCAGGGTTGGAGACCCAGTACTTC.

The chain uses TRBV9 and TRBJ2-3; perhaps TRBD2 as D (7 bases). V was trimmed by 3 bases and J by 2 bases, leaving 22 bases between them. The V gene's germline CDR1 is SGDLS and CDR2 YYNGEE. The CDR3 spans 18 residues. This CDR3 reads CASSGRGGAGEFTDTQYF. The CDR3, as DNA: TGTGCCAGCAGCGGCAGAGGGGGGGCGGGGGAGTTCACAGATACGCAGTATTTT.

This sequence joins TRBV28 and TRBJ1-1; 10 bases line up with TRBD1. Germline assignment: CDR1 MDHEN and CDR2 SYDVKM. V was clipped by 6 bases and J by 2 bases; unmatched bases: 12. The CDR3 runs to 17 residues. The CDR3 nucleotides read TGTGCCAGCAGCAAAACCCGGGACAGGGGTATCAACACTGAAGCTTTCTTT. This encodes CASSKTRDRGINTEAFF.

Only a few counts were recorded for this clonotype. The chain uses TRBV11-3 and TRBJ2-5; TRBD2 matches 10 bases. Germline lookup yields CDR1 SGHNT and CDR2 YENEEA. Germline trimming cut 6 bases from V and 3 bases from J; bases unmatched to any gene: 10. This CDR3 has 16 amino acids. CDR3 residues: CASSSTSSGSKETQYF. The CDR3 nucleotides read TGTGCCAGCAGTTCGACCTCTAGCGGGAGTAAAGAGACCCAGTACTTC.

The chain recombines TRBV6-1 with TRBJ2-7; no reliable D call. Germline CDR1 is MNHNS and CDR2 is SASEGT. The CDR3 extends over 13 amino acids. The germline V and J ends were trimmed by 5 bases and 3 bases, with 11 bases remaining between them. The chain's CDR3 is CASSYSYNYEQYF. The CDR3 DNA sequence: TGTGCCAGCAGTTATTCTTACAACTACGAGCAGTACTTC.

The chain carries TRBV7-3 and TRBJ2-3; tentatively, D is TRBD1 or TRBD2 (6 bases each). The germline CDR1 and CDR2 sequences are SGHTA and FQGTGA. Deletions cut 3 bases from V and 2 bases from J, with 15 bases between. The CDR3 is 16 residues long. CDR3 nucleotides: TGTGCCAGCAGCTTGGGGGGCCAGGTTATCACAGATACGCAGTATTTT. Encoded protein: CASSLGGQVITDTQYF.

This clonotype was recorded a few times. V is TRBV2 and J is TRBJ2-2; 7 bases are a match to TRBD2. V lost 7 bases and J lost 1; bases outside the gene matches: 9. Per germline, CDR1 SNHLY and CDR2 FYNNEI. This CDR3 spans 16 amino acids. In DNA form, the CDR3 reads TGTGCCAGCAAAAGAGCGGGAAAGCAGAACACCGGGGAGCTGTTTTTT. It yields the protein CASKRAGKQNTGELFF.

The count of this clonotype is one. CDR3 DNA: TGCGCCAGCAGCTTGGCTGAGGTTGGCGCCCCTGGGAGAAATACGCAGTATTTT. The encoded protein is CASSLAEVGAPGRNTQYF. The chain couples TRBV5-1 to TRBJ2-3, with a possible D match to TRBD2 (5 bases). CDR3 length: 18 amino acids. Trimming left V 0 bases short and J 7 bases short, with 24 bases between. Per the germline V gene, CDR1 is SGHRS and CDR2 is YFSETQ.

This clonotype was recorded a few times. The chain couples TRBV7-3 to TRBJ2-1; unclear D gene. The CDR3 loop spans 15 amino acids. Germline CDR1 SGHTA, CDR2 FQGTGA. V shed 2 bases and J shed 0 bases, with 8 bases lying between them. In nucleotides, the CDR3 is TGTGCCAGCAGCTTATCGCATAGCTCCTACAATGAGCAGTTCTTC. It translates to CASSLSHSSYNEQFF.

In this sample, this clonotype turned up a few times. The chain recombines TRBV12-3 or TRBV12-4 with TRBJ1-2; D is uncertain. This CDR3 region has 14 residues. Between the trimmed V and J ends, which lost 2 bases and 3 bases, there was a span of 10 bases. This CDR3 reads CASSLLEYDYGYTF. CDR3 DNA sequence: TGTGCCAGCAGTTTATTGGAATACGACTATGGCTACACCTTC.

This clonotype was seen only a few times. This chain uses TRBV7-2 with TRBJ1-5, with D maybe TRBD1 (5 bases). V lost 4 bases and J lost 3, with 16 bases in between. The CDR3 length is 16 residues. Germline V gene sequence: CDR1 SGHTA, CDR2 FQGNSA. In DNA form, the CDR3 reads TGTGCCAGCAGCTCGGCCGGGACGGAGCCCAATCAGCCCCAGCATTTT. It is translated as CASSSAGTEPNQPQHF.

This chain links TRBV29-1 with TRBJ2-5; TRBD2 matches 12 bases. The V segment lost 6 bases and the J segment 5 bases; nucleotides outside the gene matches: 19. The CDR3 covers 18 residues. Germline V gene lookup returns CDR1 SQVTM and CDR2 ANQGSEA. The CDR3 protein is CSVGSQGSSGRARETQYF. The DNA for the CDR3 is TGCAGCGTCGGATCGCAAGGGTCTAGCGGGAGGGCCAGGGAGACCCAGTACTTC.

This clonotype showed up just a few times. The gene calls are TRBV28 and TRBJ2-1; D gene unclear. CDR1 and CDR2 (germline): MDHEN, SYDVKM. This CDR3 is 13 amino acids long. V dropped 2 bases and J dropped 8 bases, with 10 bases sitting between them. Here the CDR3 reads CASSLEGWDEQFF. DNA for the CDR3: TGTGCCAGCAGTTTAGAAGGCTGGGATGAGCAGTTCTTC.

This clonotype was counted a few times. This chain joins TRBV12-3 or TRBV12-4 and TRBJ1-5, with D perhaps TRBD1 (6 bases). The length of the CDR3 is 13 residues. Deletions cut 5 bases from V and 5 bases from J, with 10 bases between. CDR3 nucleotide sequence: TGTGCCAGCAGTGGGCAGGGGTATCAGCCCCAGCATTTT. Encoded protein: CASSGQGYQPQHF.

This clonotype has a handful of counts. The chain has TRBV11-2 and TRBJ2-7; D is unresolved. The V end lost 4 bases, the J end lost 6 bases, and 10 bases lay between the germline ends. The CDR3 spans 12 residues. Germline CDR1 and CDR2: SGHAT and FQNNGV. This chain's CDR3 is CASSWVDPEQYF. CDR3 nucleotide sequence: TGTGCCAGCAGCTGGGTTGACCCCGAGCAGTACTTC.

The rearrangement joins TRBV10-3 to TRBJ1-2; D is ambiguous. The germline gives CDR1 ENHRY, CDR2 SYGVKD. V lost 5 bases to trimming and J lost 2 bases, with 3 bases between them. This CDR3 region has 11 residues. The CDR3 sequence: CAISLNYGYTF. The CDR3 DNA is TGTGCCATCAGTTTAAACTATGGCTACACCTTC.

The rearrangement links TRBV6-1 to TRBJ1-2, with D possibly matching TRBD1 (5 bases). This CDR3 region has 12 residues. Trimming took 11 bases from V and 4 from J, leaving 14 bases between them. Germline V gene lookup returns CDR1 MNHNS and CDR2 SASEGT. The CDR3 DNA reads as TGTGCCTGTGGGACGGTAACCTATGGCTACACCTTC. It is translated as CACGTVTYGYTF.